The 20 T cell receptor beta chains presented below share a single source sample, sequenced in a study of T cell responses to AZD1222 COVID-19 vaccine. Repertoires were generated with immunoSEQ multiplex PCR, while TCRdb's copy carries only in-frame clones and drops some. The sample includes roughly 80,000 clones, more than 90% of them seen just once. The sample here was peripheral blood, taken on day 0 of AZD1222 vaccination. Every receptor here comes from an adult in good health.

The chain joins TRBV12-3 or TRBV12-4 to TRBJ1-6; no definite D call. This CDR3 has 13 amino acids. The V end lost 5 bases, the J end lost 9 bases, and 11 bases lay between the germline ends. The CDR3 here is CASSPSEFSPLHF. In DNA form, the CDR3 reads TGTGCCAGCAGTCCTTCTGAGTTTTCACCCCTCCACTTT.

CDR3 bases: TGTGCCAGCAGCACGGAGGGGCAGGGTGGTGAAAAACTGTTTTTT. It is translated as CASSTEGQGGEKLFF. The chain carries TRBV7-9 and TRBJ1-4; a weak D match, TRBD1 (5 bases). V was pared by 5 bases and J by 7 bases, with 17 bases between. The V gene's germline CDR1 is SEHNR and CDR2 FQNEAQ (reference sequence). The CDR3 has 15 amino acids.

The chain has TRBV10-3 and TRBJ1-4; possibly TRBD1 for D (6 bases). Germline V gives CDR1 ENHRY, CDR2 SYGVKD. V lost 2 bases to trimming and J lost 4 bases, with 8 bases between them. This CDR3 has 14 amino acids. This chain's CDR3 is CAISETGINEKLFF. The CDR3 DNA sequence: TGTGCCATCAGTGAGACAGGGATTAATGAAAAACTGTTTTTT.

CDR3 in DNA: TGTGCCACCAGTGACGCGGGACAGGGGATCACCGGGGAGCTGTTTTTT. The encoded protein is CATSDAGQGITGELFF. The chain couples TRBV24-1 to TRBJ2-2; 10 bases map to TRBD1. The CDR3 is made up of 16 amino acids. Trimming took 4 bases from V and 4 from J; bases not matched to a gene: 5. Germline V CDR1 and CDR2: KGHDR, SFDVKD.

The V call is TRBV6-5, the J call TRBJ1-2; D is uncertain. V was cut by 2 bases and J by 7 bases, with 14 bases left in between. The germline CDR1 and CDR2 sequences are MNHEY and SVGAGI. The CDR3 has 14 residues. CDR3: CASSYRARGAGYTF. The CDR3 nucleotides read TGTGCCAGCAGTTACCGAGCCCGCGGAGCTGGCTACACCTTC.

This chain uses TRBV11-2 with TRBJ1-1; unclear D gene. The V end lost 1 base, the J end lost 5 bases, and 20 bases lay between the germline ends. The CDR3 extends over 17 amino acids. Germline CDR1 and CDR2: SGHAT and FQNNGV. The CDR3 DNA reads TGTGCCAGCAGCTTAGGTGCTAGCGCTCGGGCTGGAACTGAAGCTTTCTTT. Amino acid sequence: CASSLGASARAGTEAFF.

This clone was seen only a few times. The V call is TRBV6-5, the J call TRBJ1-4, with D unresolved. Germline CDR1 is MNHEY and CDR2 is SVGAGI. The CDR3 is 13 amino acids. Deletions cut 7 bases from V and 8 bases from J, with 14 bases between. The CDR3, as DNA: TGTGCCAGCAAATCTGAGAAGAAAGAAAAACTGTTTTTT. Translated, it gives CASKSEKKEKLFF.

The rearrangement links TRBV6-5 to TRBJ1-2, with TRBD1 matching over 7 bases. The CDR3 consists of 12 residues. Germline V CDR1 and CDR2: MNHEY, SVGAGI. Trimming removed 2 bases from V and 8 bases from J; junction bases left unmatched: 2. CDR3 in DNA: TGTGCCAGCAGTTACACAGGGGACGGCTACACCTTC. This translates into CASSYTGDGYTF.

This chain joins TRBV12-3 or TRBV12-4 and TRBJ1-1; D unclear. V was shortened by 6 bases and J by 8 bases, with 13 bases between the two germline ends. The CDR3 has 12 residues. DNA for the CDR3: TGTGCCAGCAGAGGTAGCCTCCCCGAAGCTTTCTTT. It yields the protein CASRGSLPEAFF.

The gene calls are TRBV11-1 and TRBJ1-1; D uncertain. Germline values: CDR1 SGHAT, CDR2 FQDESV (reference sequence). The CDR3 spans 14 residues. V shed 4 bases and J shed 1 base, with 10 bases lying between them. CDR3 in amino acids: CASSSENRNTEAFF. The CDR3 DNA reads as TGTGCCAGCAGCTCGGAGAACAGGAACACTGAAGCTTTCTTT.

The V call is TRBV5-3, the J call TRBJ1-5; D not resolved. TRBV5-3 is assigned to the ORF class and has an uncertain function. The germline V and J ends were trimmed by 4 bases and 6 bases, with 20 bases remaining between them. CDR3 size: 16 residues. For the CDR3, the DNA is TGTGCCAGAAGCCATAGTGTCTCGGGTTCGGGTCAGCCCCAGCATTTT. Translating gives CARSHSVSGSGQPQHF.

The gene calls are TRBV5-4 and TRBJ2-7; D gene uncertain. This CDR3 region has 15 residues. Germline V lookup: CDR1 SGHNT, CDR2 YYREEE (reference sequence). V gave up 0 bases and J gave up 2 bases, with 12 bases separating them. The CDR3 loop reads CASSLALGRPYEQYF. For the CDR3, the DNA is TGTGCCAGCAGCTTGGCCCTCGGCAGACCCTACGAGCAGTACTTC.

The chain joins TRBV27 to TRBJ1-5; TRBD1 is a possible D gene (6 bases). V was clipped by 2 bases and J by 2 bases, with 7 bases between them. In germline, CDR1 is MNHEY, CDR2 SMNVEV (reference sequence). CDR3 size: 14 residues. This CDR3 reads CASSLRQGNQPQHF. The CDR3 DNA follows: TGTGCCAGCAGTTTACGACAGGGCAATCAGCCCCAGCATTTT.

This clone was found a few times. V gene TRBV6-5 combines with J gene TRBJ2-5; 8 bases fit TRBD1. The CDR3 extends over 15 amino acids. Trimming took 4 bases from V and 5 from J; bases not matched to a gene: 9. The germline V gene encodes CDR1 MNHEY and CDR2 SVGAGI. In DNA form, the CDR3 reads TGTGCCAGCAGTTCCGCGAGACAGGGGTTTGAGACCCAGTACTTC. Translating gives CASSSARQGFETQYF.

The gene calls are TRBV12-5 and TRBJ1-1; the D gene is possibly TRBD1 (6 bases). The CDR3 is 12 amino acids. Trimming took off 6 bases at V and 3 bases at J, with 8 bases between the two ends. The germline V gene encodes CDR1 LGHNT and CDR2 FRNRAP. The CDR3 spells CASGTGDTEAFF. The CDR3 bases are TGTGCTAGTGGGACAGGTGACACTGAAGCTTTCTTT.

The CDR3, as DNA: TGTGCCAGCAGCGTGGGACCAATGGCGGACACCGGGGAGCTGTTTTTT. This codes for CASSVGPMADTGELFF. The rearrangement links TRBV7-7 to TRBJ2-2; either TRBD1 or TRBD2 may fit D (5 bases each). The CDR3 totals 16 residues. Germline-derived CDR1 and CDR2 are SSHAT and FNYEAQ (reference sequence). Trimming removed 5 bases from V and 3 bases from J, with 16 bases in between.

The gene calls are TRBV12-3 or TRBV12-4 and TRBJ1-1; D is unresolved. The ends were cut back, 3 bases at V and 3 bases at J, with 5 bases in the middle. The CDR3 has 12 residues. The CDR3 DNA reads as TGTGCCAGCAGTTTTTTGTACACTGAAGCTTTCTTT. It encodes CASSFLYTEAFF.

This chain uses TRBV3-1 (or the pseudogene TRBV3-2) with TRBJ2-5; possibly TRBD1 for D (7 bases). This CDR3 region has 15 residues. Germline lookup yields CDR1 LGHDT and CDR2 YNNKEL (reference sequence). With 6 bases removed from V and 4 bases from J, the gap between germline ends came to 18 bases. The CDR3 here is CASSFRQGGRETQYF. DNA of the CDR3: TGTGCCAGCAGTTTCCGACAGGGAGGTCGAGAGACCCAGTACTTC.

CDR3 in amino acids: CASSGGVFGWYGYTF. The CDR3 DNA follows: TGTGCCAGCAGCGGGGGGGTTTTTGGTTGGTATGGCTACACCTTC. The chain employs TRBV7-2 and TRBJ1-2, with D possibly TRBD1 on 5 matching bases. Trimming cost V 5 bases and J 5 bases, with 18 bases left between them. This CDR3 region has 15 residues. Germline-derived CDR1 and CDR2 are SGHTA and FQGNSA.

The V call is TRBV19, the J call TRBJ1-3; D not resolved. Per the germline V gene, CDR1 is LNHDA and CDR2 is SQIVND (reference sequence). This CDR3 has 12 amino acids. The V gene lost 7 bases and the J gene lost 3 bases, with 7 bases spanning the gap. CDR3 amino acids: CASTGGGNTIYF. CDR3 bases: TGTGCCAGTACGGGTGGTGGAAACACCATATATTTT.